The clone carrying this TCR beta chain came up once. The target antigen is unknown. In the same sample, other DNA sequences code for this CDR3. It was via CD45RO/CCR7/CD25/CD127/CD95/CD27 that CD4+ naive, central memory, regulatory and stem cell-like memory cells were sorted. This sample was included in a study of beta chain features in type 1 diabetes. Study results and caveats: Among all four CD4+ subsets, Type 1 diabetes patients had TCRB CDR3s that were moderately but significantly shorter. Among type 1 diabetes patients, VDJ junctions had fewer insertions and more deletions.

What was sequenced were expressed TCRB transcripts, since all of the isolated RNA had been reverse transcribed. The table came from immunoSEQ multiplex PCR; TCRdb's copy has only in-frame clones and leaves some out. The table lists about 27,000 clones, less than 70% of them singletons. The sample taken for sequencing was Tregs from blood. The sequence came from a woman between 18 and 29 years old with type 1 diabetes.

This CDR3 reads CASSESSSYNEQFF. CDR3 coding DNA: TGTGCCAGCAGTGAATCCAGCTCCTACAATGAGCAGTTCTTC. V and J are TRBV2 and TRBJ2-1; no clear D. V was shortened by 2 bases and J by 0 bases, with 5 bases between the two germline ends. The CDR3 is made up of 14 amino acids. Germline values: CDR1 SNHLY, CDR2 FYNNEI.